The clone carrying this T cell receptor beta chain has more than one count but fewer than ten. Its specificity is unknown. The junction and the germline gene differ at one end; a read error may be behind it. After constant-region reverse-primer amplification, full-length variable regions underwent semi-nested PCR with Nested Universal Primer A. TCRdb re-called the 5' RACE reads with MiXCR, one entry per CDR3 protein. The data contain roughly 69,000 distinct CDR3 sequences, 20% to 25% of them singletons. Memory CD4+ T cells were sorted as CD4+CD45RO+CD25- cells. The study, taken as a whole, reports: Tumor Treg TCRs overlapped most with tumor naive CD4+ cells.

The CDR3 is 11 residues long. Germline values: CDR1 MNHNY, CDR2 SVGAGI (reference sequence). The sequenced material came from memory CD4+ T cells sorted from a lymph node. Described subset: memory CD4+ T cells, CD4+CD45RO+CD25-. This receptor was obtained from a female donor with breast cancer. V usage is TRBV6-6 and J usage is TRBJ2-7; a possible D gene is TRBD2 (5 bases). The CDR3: CASSTNRGMDF. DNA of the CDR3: TGTGCCAGCAGTACCAACCGGGGTATGGACTTC.